Each of the 12 T cell receptor beta chains below was sequenced from the same sample in a study of T-cell reconstitution after alpha-beta-depleted transplantation in children. The TCRbeta library incorporated unique molecular identifiers. TCRdb reanalysed the PCR reads using MiXCR and keeps one entry per CDR3 protein. Of over 100,000 distinct CDR3 sequences listed, roughly 7.6% were seen once; the top ten hold about a sixth. This specimen consisted of PBMCs, obtained before TCRalphabeta/CD19-depleted stem cell transplant. The receptors stem from a boy between 2 and 10 years old with acute lymphoblastic leukemia, due to receive a stem cell transplant.

The gene calls are TRBV5-1 and TRBJ2-1; D unresolved. Germline CDR1 and CDR2: SGHRS and YFSETQ. This CDR3 region has 16 residues. V lost 0 bases to trimming and J lost 6 bases, with 16 bases between them. Here the CDR3 reads CASSLGPSLPPNEQFF. The CDR3 bases are TGCGCCAGCAGCTTGGGCCCCTCTTTGCCACCCAATGAGCAGTTCTTC.

This clonotype was seen a few times. The chain uses TRBV20-1 and TRBJ1-1; D unclear. The CDR3 extends over 13 amino acids. The V end was cut by 1 base, the J end by 6 bases, with 12 bases between. Germline CDR1 is DFQATT and CDR2 is SNEGSKA (reference sequence). This CDR3 is CSARGFSPPEAFF. CDR3 nucleotides: TGCAGTGCTAGAGGATTTAGCCCCCCTGAAGCTTTCTTT.

In this sample, this clonotype turned up a few times. A much larger clone differs by one base, so this may be a read error. The chain is built from TRBV24-1 and TRBJ1-2; D not resolved. The CDR3 is 12 amino acids. Germline lookup yields CDR1 KGHDR and CDR2 SFDVKD. The CDR3: CATGDFGYGYTF. The CDR3 nucleotides are TGTGCCACCGGTGATTTCGGGTATGGCTACACCTTC.

The V call is TRBV20-1, the J call TRBJ2-3; D gene ambiguous. Germline assignment: CDR1 DFQATT and CDR2 SNEGSKA (reference sequence). Trimming left V 5 bases short and J 6 bases short, with 12 bases between. The CDR3 runs 12 residues. CDR3 residues: CSADSYQDTQYF. The CDR3 DNA reads as TGCAGTGCTGACTCCTATCAGGATACGCAGTATTTT.

This clonotype was detected ten times or more. The chain recombines TRBV5-1 with TRBJ2-5, with 7 bases aligning to TRBD1. The germline V gene encodes CDR1 SGHRS and CDR2 YFSETQ. This CDR3 comprises 13 residues. The junction had 9 bases not matched to a gene; V was cut back by 0 bases and J by 13 bases. CDR3 nucleotide sequence: TGCGCCAGCAGCTTGGGGCTAGACAGGGATCGGTACTTC. Translated, it gives CASSLGLDRDRYF.

The chain employs TRBV7-3 and TRBJ2-5, with D perhaps matching TRBD1 or TRBD2 (5 bases each). Between the trimmed V and J ends, which lost 6 bases and 1 base, there was a span of 15 bases. The CDR3 extends over 15 amino acids. Germline CDR1 is SGHTA and CDR2 is FQGTGA. CDR3 sequence reads: CASSPSPGLQETQYF. CDR3 nucleotides: TGTGCCAGCAGTCCCTCCCCGGGGCTCCAAGAGACCCAGTACTTC.

The table lists this clonotype with many counts. This chain connects TRBV20-1 to TRBJ2-4; tentative D call: TRBD2 (7 bases). This CDR3 is built from 16 residues. The V end lost 2 bases, the J end lost 7 bases, and 21 bases lay between the germline ends. Germline loops: CDR1 DFQATT, CDR2 SNEGSKA (reference sequence). CDR3 loop: CSARLHTLPGGNIQYF. For the CDR3, the DNA is TGCAGTGCTAGACTCCATACCCTGCCGGGGGGCAACATTCAGTACTTC.

This clonotype occurred many times. V usage is TRBV12-3 or TRBV12-4 and J usage is TRBJ1-5, with TRBD1 matching 8 bases. The J segment lost 4 bases and the V segment lost 4 bases, leaving 3 bases of the junction unmatched. The CDR3 spans 14 residues. CDR3 residues: CASSYRGGNQPQHF. The CDR3 nucleotides are TGTGCCAGCAGTTACAGGGGGGGAAATCAGCCCCAGCATTTT.

The CDR3 loop reads CASSQNPRALYGYTF. The CDR3 nucleotides are TGTGCCAGCAGCCAAAATCCAAGAGCTCTTTATGGCTACACCTTC. The J gene is TRBJ1-2, the V gene TRBV7-9; no definite D call. There are 15 residues in the CDR3. The germline gives CDR1 SEHNR, CDR2 FQNEAQ (reference sequence). V lost 5 bases to trimming and J lost 5 bases, with 18 bases between them.

The chain has TRBV7-9 and TRBJ1-5, with 7 nucleotides matching TRBD1. The CDR3 is 15 residues long. Trimming at V came to 5 bases and at J to 0 bases, leaving 4 bases not matched to a gene. CDR1 and CDR2 (germline): SEHNR, FQNEAQ (reference sequence). Here the CDR3 reads CASSLGDSSNQPQHF. CDR3 nucleotides: TGTGCCAGCAGCCTTGGGGACAGTAGCAATCAGCCCCAGCATTTT.

This clonotype came up a few times. The rearrangement uses TRBV7-8 and TRBJ2-7; the match to TRBD1 covers 8 bases. The germline gives CDR1 SGHVS, CDR2 FQNEAQ. The CDR3 is 14 residues long. Losses at the gene ends were 7 bases for V and 3 bases for J; bases not matched to a gene: 8. The CDR3 DNA sequence: TGTGCCAGCACCACCCGGACAGGGCACTACGAGCAGTACTTC. Translating gives CASTTRTGHYEQYF.

This clonotype was detected only a few times. This chain connects TRBV10-3 to TRBJ1-1; no clear D gene. CDR3 length: 13 amino acids. The V gene lost 5 bases and the J gene lost 2 bases, with 9 bases spanning the gap. From germline, CDR1 is ENHRY and CDR2 SYGVKD. As DNA, the CDR3 is TGTGCCATCAGTACCGGTGTTAACACTGAAGCTTTCTTT. As protein: CAISTGVNTEAFF.